A selection of T cell receptor beta chains follows, all from one sample in a study of T cells after yellow fever vaccination. One entry per CDR3 protein, called by TCRdb with MiXCR from the 5' RACE reads. The sample consists of fewer than 450,000 distinct CDR3 sequences, approximately 4% of them appearing once. The specimen was PBMCs, collected 5 days after the yellow fever booster vaccination. The source of these receptors is a man between 18 and 29 years old who received the YFV17D yellow fever vaccine. The CDR3 runs from the conserved cysteine through the conserved F or W. Each record gives: clone size, J gene, V gene, D gene, CDR3 protein, CDR3 DNA. The D gene is left open where the match is weak. Size tells how often a clone was seen (once, few, many) or the class of an expanded clone, and some rows leave it out.

>.|TRBJ1-3|TRBV20-1|TRBD1
CSARDIRFGQGGNTIYF
TGCAGTGCTAGAGATATCCGTTTTGGACAGGGTGGAAACACCATATATTTT
>many|TRBJ2-3|TRBV4-1|.
CASSQELGGRAEDTQYF
TGCGCCAGCAGCCAAGAATTGGGCGGCAGGGCAGAGGATACGCAGTATTTT
>few|TRBJ1-1|TRBV20-1|.
CSAPLTGEAFF
TGCAGTGCCCCATTGACGGGTGAAGCTTTCTTT
>many|TRBJ2-2|TRBV6-1|.
CASSEADTGELFF
TGTGCCAGCAGTGAAGCGGACACCGGGGAGCTGTTTTTT
>few|TRBJ2-3|TRBV7-2|.
CASSLAMAFGGVTQYF
TGTGCCAGCAGCTTAGCCATGGCTTTCGGTGGCGTTACGCAGTATTTT
>many|TRBJ1-1|TRBV5-1|.
CASSLGTAGEAFF
TGCGCCAGCAGCTTGGGGACAGCCGGTGAAGCTTTCTTT
>few|TRBJ2-1|TRBV5-1|TRBD2
CASRNHAAGDYNEQFF
TGCGCCAGCAGGAACCACGCCGCGGGGGATTACAATGAGCAGTTCTTC
>many|TRBJ2-3|TRBV7-9|.
CASSLGEGDTQYF
TGTGCCAGCAGCTTAGGTGAAGGAGATACGCAGTATTTT
>few|TRBJ1-2|TRBV5-6|.
CASSLRSGALLYGYTF
TGTGCCAGCAGCCTTCGATCGGGGGCCCTACTCTATGGCTACACCTTC
>few|TRBJ2-1|TRBV7-2|TRBD2
CASSLQLAGEWDEQFF
TGTGCCAGCAGCTTGCAGCTAGCGGGGGAGTGGGATGAGCAGTTCTTC
>.|TRBJ2-3|TRBV9|.
CASSVGGEGTQYF
TGTGCCAGCAGCGTAGGGGGGGAAGGGACGCAGTATTTT
>many|TRBJ2-1|TRBV10-3|TRBD1
CAISRDRGYNEQFF
TGTGCCATCAGCCGGGACAGGGGATACAATGAGCAGTTCTTC
>many|TRBJ1-4|TRBV29-1|.
CSVLQAGEKLFF
TGCAGCGTTCTCCAGGCAGGCGAAAAACTGTTTTTT
>.|TRBJ1-1|TRBV11-2|.
CASSLMPDTEAFF
TGTGCCAGCAGCTTAATGCCCGACACGGAAGCTTTCTTT
>many|TRBJ1-4|TRBV5-1|.
CASSFRYSVGIANEKLFF
TGCGCCAGCAGCTTCCGCTATTCCGTCGGGATAGCAAATGAAAAACTGTTTTTT
>.|TRBJ1-1|TRBV7-9|TRBD1
CASSPGTGGEAFF
TGTGCCAGCAGCCCTGGGACAGGGGGTGAAGCTTTCTTT
>many|TRBJ1-1|TRBV7-3|.
CASSLQENTEAFF
TGTGCCAGCAGCTTACAGGAGAACACTGAAGCTTTCTTT
>few|TRBJ2-4|TRBV27|TRBD1
CASSPGTGAAKNIQYF
TGTGCCAGCAGTCCGGGGACAGGGGCGGCCAAAAACATTCAGTACTTC
>many|TRBJ1-1|TRBV20-1|.
CSARDPGTEAFF
TGCAGTGCTAGAGATCCGGGTACTGAAGCTTTCTTT
>few|TRBJ1-5|TRBV12-3/TRBV12-4|TRBD1
CASSSTGDGDQPQHF
TGTGCCAGCAGCTCAACAGGGGACGGGGATCAGCCCCAGCATTTT
>few|TRBJ2-3|TRBV27|.
CASSSKNPSTDTQYF
TGTGCCAGCAGTTCGAAAAACCCTAGCACAGATACGCAGTATTTT
>many|TRBJ1-4|TRBV24-1|TRBD1
CATSDDTGVSEKLFF
TGTGCCACCAGTGATGATACAGGGGTTTCAGAAAAACTGTTTTTT
>.|TRBJ1-3|TRBV7-3|.
CASSRDDRSFCAIYF
TGTGCCAGCAGCCGAGACGACAGAAGTTTTTGTGCCATATATTTT
>.|TRBJ1-1|TRBV30|.
CAWSVQAGAFF
TGTGCCTGGAGTGTACAGGCTGGGGCTTTCTTT
>few|TRBJ2-2|TRBV7-7|TRBD2
CASSPAGVAGELFF
TGTGCCAGCAGCCCAGCGGGGGTAGCCGGGGAGCTGTTTTTT
>.|TRBJ1-4|TRBV27|.
CASSKGVTEKLFF
TGTGCCAGCAGTAAGGGCGTCACTGAAAAACTGTTTTTT
>few|TRBJ2-7|TRBV6-5|.
CASSSVTGFLEQYF
TGTGCCAGCAGTTCCGTGACAGGTTTTCTCGAGCAGTACTTC
>few|TRBJ2-5|TRBV11-2|.
CASSLLGGQGETQYF
TGTGCCAGCAGCTTATTGGGGGGGCAAGGAGAGACCCAGTACTTC
>.|TRBJ1-1|TRBV6-5|TRBD1
CASTSTGAVEAFF
TGTGCCAGCACCTCGACAGGGGCTGTTGAAGCTTTCTTT
>few|TRBJ1-2|TRBV5-1|TRBD1
CASSGGTGVQYGYTF
TGCGCCAGCAGCGGCGGAACAGGGGTTCAATATGGCTACACCTTC
>few|TRBJ2-1|TRBV27|.
CASSSGILAYNEQFF
TGTGCCAGCAGTTCAGGGATACTGGCCTACAATGAGCAGTTCTTC
>many|TRBJ2-3|TRBV20-1|TRBD1
CSASKGGNADTQYF
TGCAGTGCTAGTAAAGGGGGCAACGCAGATACGCAGTATTTT
>many|TRBJ2-3|TRBV7-2|.
CASSLVNTDTQYF
TGTGCCAGCAGCTTAGTCAACACAGATACGCAGTATTTT
>few|TRBJ1-1|TRBV5-4|TRBD1
CASSRQGRDTEAFF
TGTGCCAGCAGCCGACAGGGGAGGGACACTGAAGCTTTCTTT
>few|TRBJ2-6|TRBV7-3|.
CASSWINSPGHPSGANVLTF
TGTGCCAGCAGCTGGATAAACAGTCCGGGACACCCCTCTGGGGCCAACGTCCTGACTTTC
>few|TRBJ2-2|TRBV19|TRBD1
CASRLTGGSGELFF
TGTGCCAGTAGACTGACAGGGGGCTCCGGGGAGCTGTTTTTT
>few|TRBJ1-3|TRBV6-5|.
CASSYHPQGGNTIYF
TGTGCCAGCAGTTACCACCCGCAGGGAGGAAACACCATATATTTT
>.|TRBJ2-3|TRBV7-6|.
CASSLGGGGDTQYF
TGTGCCAGCAGCTTAGGCGGGGGCGGGGATACGCAGTATTTT
>many|TRBJ2-3|TRBV29-1|.
CSVEDPLSASTDTQYF
TGCAGCGTTGAAGATCCCCTTAGCGCCAGCACAGATACGCAGTATTTT
>.|TRBJ2-2|TRBV6-4|.
CASREGRYTGELFF
TGTGCCAGCAGGGAGGGACGCTACACCGGGGAGCTGTTTTTT
>many|TRBJ2-1|TRBV5-1|TRBD2
CASSYGGLGGAYEQFF
TGCGCCAGCAGCTATGGGGGACTAGGAGGGGCATATGAGCAGTTCTTC
>few|TRBJ1-1|TRBV6-2/TRBV6-3|.
CASSYQDSNLEAFF
TGTGCCAGCAGTTATCAGGACAGCAACCTAGAAGCTTTCTTT
>.|TRBJ1-2|TRBV29-1|.
CSVEEGVRSYGYTF
TGCAGCGTTGAAGAAGGGGTCCGTAGCTATGGCTACACCTTC